One sample yielded the 2 T cell receptor beta chains listed below, sequenced in a study of blood T cells in healthy people across ages. A J-beta primer mix and a sample-barcoded 5' primer were used in a second PCR of about 6 to 12 cycles. A single record per CDR3 protein comes from TCRdb applying MiXCR to the 5' RACE reads. The table shows 920,000 or so distinct CDR3 sequences, with 45% occurring only once. Sample: blood. The receptors originated from a woman aged 60-70 years in good health.

The rearrangement uses TRBV20-1 and TRBJ2-1; D might be TRBD2 (5 bases). The CDR3 has 12 amino acids. Trimming shortened V by 6 bases and J by 9 bases, and 15 bases separated the two germline ends. Germline assignment: CDR1 DFQATT and CDR2 SNEGSKA (reference sequence). This chain's CDR3 is CSATSGLPEQFF. Written as DNA, the CDR3 is TGCAGTGCGACAAGCGGACTGCCTGAGCAGTTCTTC.

The chain has TRBV27 and TRBJ1-1, with 9 bases fitting TRBD1. J gave up 1 base and V 2 bases, and 5 bases lay outside the gene matches. Germline lookup yields CDR1 MNHEY and CDR2 SMNVEV (reference sequence). The CDR3 extends over 16 amino acids. The CDR3 region has the DNA TGTGCCAGCAGTTTAAGGCGGGGACAGGGGAACACTGAAGCTTTCTTT. Its translation: CASSLRRGQGNTEAFF.